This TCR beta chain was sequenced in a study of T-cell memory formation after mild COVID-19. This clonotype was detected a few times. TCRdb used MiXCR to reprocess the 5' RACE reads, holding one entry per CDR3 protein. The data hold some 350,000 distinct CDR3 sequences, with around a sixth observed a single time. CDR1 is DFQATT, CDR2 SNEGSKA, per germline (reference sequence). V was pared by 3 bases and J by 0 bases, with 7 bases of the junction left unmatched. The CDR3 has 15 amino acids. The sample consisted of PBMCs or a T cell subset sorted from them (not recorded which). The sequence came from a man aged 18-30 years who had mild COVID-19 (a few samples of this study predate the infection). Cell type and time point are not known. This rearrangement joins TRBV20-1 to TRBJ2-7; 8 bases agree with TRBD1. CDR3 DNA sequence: TGCAGTGCTAGGGCAGGGGGCACGAGCTCCTACGAGCAGTACTTC. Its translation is CSARAGGTSSYEQYF.